This is a list of T cell receptor beta chains from one sample in a study of cytomegalovirus exposure and HLA in healthy donors. Here immunoSEQ multiplex PCR was the method, and the copy in TCRdb shows in-frame clones only, minus some. The table lists 100,000 to 150,000 clones, around nine tenths of them singletons. Sequences were obtained from PBMCs. These receptors were collected from a man in his thirties or forties in good health and CMV-seronegative. Each CDR3 is given with its conserved first and last residue. D genes are given only for firm matches. Rows may omit the clone size; those that give it use once, few, many or a size class.

J: TRBJ2-5; size: once; D: TRBD2; V: TRBV27; CDR3: CASSLIAGEETQYF; DNA: TGTGCCAGCAGTTTAATAGCGGGAGAAGAGACCCAGTACTTC
J: TRBJ2-1; size: once; D: TRBD2; V: TRBV4-1; CDR3: CASSQVQTSGSREQFF; DNA: TGCGCCAGCAGCCAAGTCCAGACTAGCGGGAGTCGGGAGCAGTTCTTC
J: TRBJ2-7; size: NA; D: NA; V: TRBV11-2; CDR3: CASSFGQGSYEQYF; DNA: TGTGCCAGCAGCTTCGGGCAGGGGAGCTACGAGCAGTACTTC
J: TRBJ2-7; size: NA; D: NA; V: TRBV7-3; CDR3: CASSQYVGQSYEQYF; DNA: TGTGCCAGCAGCCAATACGTGGGGCAATCCTACGAGCAGTACTTC
J: TRBJ2-1; size: NA; D: NA; V: TRBV5-1; CDR3: CASSLGRLRYNEQFF; DNA: TGCGCCAGCAGCTTGGGCCGACTGAGGTACAATGAGCAGTTCTTC
J: TRBJ2-4; size: NA; D: TRBD2; V: TRBV6-1; CDR3: CATGTSGRNIQYF; DNA: TGTGCCACCGGGACTAGCGGGAGAAATATTCAGTACTTC
J: TRBJ1-5; size: NA; D: NA; V: TRBV7-9; CDR3: CASSSTQLTYSNQPQHF; DNA: TGTGCCAGCAGCTCAACGCAACTGACTTATAGCAATCAGCCCCAGCATTTT
J: TRBJ2-1; size: NA; D: TRBD2; V: TRBV7-9; CDR3: CASSPPGLVGNEQFF; DNA: TGTGCCAGCAGCCCACCGGGACTAGTAGGCAATGAGCAGTTCTTC
J: TRBJ1-1; size: NA; D: NA; V: TRBV29-1; CDR3: CSVEVWNSGYSTEAFF; DNA: TGCAGCGTTGAAGTCTGGAATTCGGGTTATTCCACTGAAGCTTTCTTT
J: TRBJ1-5; size: NA; D: NA; V: TRBV4-3; CDR3: CASSQEAVANQPQHF; DNA: TGCGCCAGCAGCCAAGAAGCGGTTGCTAATCAGCCCCAGCATTTT
J: TRBJ2-1; size: NA; D: TRBD2; V: TRBV10-1; CDR3: CASSSIPSGRREQFF; DNA: TGCGCCAGCAGTTCGATCCCTAGCGGGAGAAGAGAGCAGTTCTTC
J: TRBJ1-5; size: NA; D: NA; V: TRBV19; CDR3: CASTFQTNQPQHF; DNA: TGTGCCAGTACCTTCCAGACTAATCAGCCCCAGCATTTT
J: TRBJ1-5; size: NA; D: TRBD1; V: TRBV19; CDR3: CASSIRQGEQPQHF; DNA: TGTGCCAGTAGTATCAGACAGGGCGAGCAGCCCCAGCATTTT
J: TRBJ1-4; size: NA; D: TRBD1; V: TRBV19; CDR3: CASSAGDSLNEKLFF; DNA: TGTGCCAGTAGTGCCGGGGACAGCCTTAATGAAAAACTGTTTTTT
J: TRBJ2-7; size: NA; D: NA; V: TRBV28; CDR3: CASSLSTSYEQYF; DNA: TGTGCCAGCAGTTTAAGCACGTCCTACGAGCAGTACTTC
J: TRBJ2-1; size: NA; D: NA; V: TRBV19; CDR3: CASSTRAGSSYNEQFF; DNA: TGTGCCAGTAGTACCCGCGCGGGGAGCTCCTACAATGAGCAGTTCTTC
J: TRBJ2-7; size: NA; D: TRBD2; V: TRBV6-5; CDR3: CASSYTSGTGGSEQYF; DNA: TGTGCCAGCAGTTACACCTCCGGGACGGGGGGTTCCGAGCAGTACTTC
J: TRBJ2-1; size: NA; D: TRBD2; V: TRBV7-9; CDR3: CASSSLLAGEQFF; DNA: TGTGCCAGCAGCTCCCTCCTAGCGGGTGAGCAGTTCTTC
J: TRBJ2-7; size: NA; D: TRBD2; V: TRBV6-1; CDR3: CASSEGRTSSYEQYF; DNA: TGTGCCAGCAGTGAAGGAAGGACTAGCTCCTACGAGCAGTACTTC
J: TRBJ2-3; size: NA; D: TRBD2; V: TRBV29-1; CDR3: CSVEDLAGASTDTQYF; DNA: TGCAGCGTTGAAGATTTGGCGGGAGCTAGCACAGATACGCAGTATTTT
J: TRBJ2-1; size: NA; D: TRBD2; V: TRBV11-2; CDR3: CASSLGIFTREGNNEQFF; DNA: TGTGCCAGCAGCTTAGGTATTTTCACGCGGGAGGGAAACAATGAGCAGTTCTTC
J: TRBJ1-2; size: NA; D: TRBD1; V: TRBV6-4; CDR3: CASRQTGGGYGYTF; DNA: TGTGCCAGCAGGCAGACAGGGGGCGGCTATGGCTACACCTTC
J: TRBJ2-2; size: once; D: NA; V: TRBV4-3; CDR3: CASSQDTARNTGELFF; DNA: TGCGCCAGCAGCCAAGATACAGCCAGGAACACCGGGGAGCTGTTTTTT
J: TRBJ1-2; size: NA; D: TRBD1; V: TRBV30; CDR3: CAWSKDRGNYGYTF; DNA: TGTGCCTGGAGTAAGGACAGGGGGAACTATGGCTACACCTTC
J: TRBJ1-1; size: NA; D: TRBD1; V: TRBV6-5; CDR3: CASRGTGGLYTEAFF; DNA: TGTGCCAGCAGGGGGACAGGGGGGCTTTACACTGAAGCTTTCTTT
J: TRBJ2-7; size: NA; D: TRBD1; V: TRBV10-1; CDR3: CASSDSTGSNNEQYF; DNA: TGCGCCAGCAGTGACTCGACAGGGTCGAACAACGAGCAGTACTTC
J: TRBJ1-5; size: NA; D: NA; V: TRBV29-1; CDR3: CSAGTGPNQPQHF; DNA: TGCAGCGCCGGCACGGGTCCCAATCAGCCCCAGCATTTT
J: TRBJ1-5; size: NA; D: NA; V: TRBV7-9; CDR3: CASSLVYGGESQPQHF; DNA: TGTGCCAGCAGCTTAGTCTACGGGGGAGAGAGTCAGCCCCAGCATTTT
J: TRBJ1-1; size: NA; D: TRBD1; V: TRBV14; CDR3: CASSLLQGGTEAFF; DNA: TGTGCCAGCAGCCTACTACAGGGGGGCACTGAAGCTTTCTTT
J: TRBJ1-5; size: NA; D: NA; V: TRBV2; CDR3: CASSEAGSRQPQHF; DNA: TGTGCCAGCAGTGAAGCGGGCTCTCGGCAGCCCCAGCATTTT
J: TRBJ2-3; size: NA; D: TRBD1; V: TRBV18; CDR3: CASSPPGQGTDTQYF; DNA: TGTGCCAGCTCACCGCCGGGACAGGGGACAGATACGCAGTATTTT
J: TRBJ2-7; size: NA; D: TRBD1; V: TRBV5-6; CDR3: CASNTGTAAYEQYF; DNA: TGTGCCAGCAACACAGGGACAGCCGCCTACGAGCAGTACTTC
J: TRBJ1-1; size: NA; D: NA; V: TRBV5-5; CDR3: CASSLAGDTEAFF; DNA: TGTGCCAGCAGCTTGGCAGGGGACACTGAAGCTTTCTTT
J: TRBJ1-1; size: few; D: TRBD1; V: TRBV2; CDR3: CASSEAEGRGAFF; DNA: TGTGCCAGCAGTGAAGCGGAGGGCAGGGGGGCTTTCTTT
J: TRBJ1-1; size: NA; D: NA; V: TRBV2; CDR3: CASRMAPATLNTEAFF; DNA: TGTGCCAGCAGGATGGCCCCGGCGACTTTGAACACTGAAGCTTTCTTT
J: TRBJ2-5; size: NA; D: NA; V: TRBV5-1; CDR3: CASSLVLAGGETQYF; DNA: TGCGCCAGCAGCTTGGTGCTAGCCGGAGGGGAGACCCAGTACTTC
J: TRBJ2-3; size: NA; D: NA; V: TRBV6-5; CDR3: CASSSGQARNTQYF; DNA: TGTGCCAGCAGTTCGGGACAAGCTAGAAATACGCAGTATTTT
J: TRBJ2-3; size: NA; D: TRBD1; V: TRBV6-1; CDR3: CASSDGQGTDTQYF; DNA: TGTGCCAGCAGTGACGGACAGGGCACAGATACGCAGTATTTT
J: TRBJ2-1; size: NA; D: NA; V: TRBV7-3; CDR3: CASSSENRGEEQFF; DNA: TGTGCCAGCAGCTCGGAAAATAGGGGCGAGGAGCAGTTCTTC
J: TRBJ2-3; size: once; D: TRBD1; V: TRBV29-1; CDR3: CSVDGTGANTDTQYF; DNA: TGCAGCGTAGACGGGACAGGGGCCAACACAGATACGCAGTATTTT